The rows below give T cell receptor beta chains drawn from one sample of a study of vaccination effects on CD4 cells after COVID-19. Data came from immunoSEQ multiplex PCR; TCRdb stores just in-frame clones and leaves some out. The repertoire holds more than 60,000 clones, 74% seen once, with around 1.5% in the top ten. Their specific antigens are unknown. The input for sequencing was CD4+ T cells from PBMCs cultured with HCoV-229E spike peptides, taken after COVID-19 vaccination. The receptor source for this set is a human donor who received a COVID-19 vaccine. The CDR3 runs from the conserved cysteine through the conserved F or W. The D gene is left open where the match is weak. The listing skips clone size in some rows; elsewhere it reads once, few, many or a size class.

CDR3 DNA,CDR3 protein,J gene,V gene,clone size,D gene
TGTGCCAGCGGGGTCCAGGGGGCCAGTAACACTGAAGCTTTCTTT,CASGVQGASNTEAFF,TRBJ1-1,TRBV2,.,TRBD1
TGTGCCAGCAGCCAAGGCCAAGAGACCCAGTACTTC,CASSQGQETQYF,TRBJ2-5,TRBV3-1/TRBV3-2,.,.
TGTGCCAGCTCAACCCGGGACAGGGATGGCTACACCTTC,CASSTRDRDGYTF,TRBJ1-2,TRBV18,.,TRBD1
TGTGCCAGCAGCTTCCCGGACTATTCCGGGGAGCTGTTTTTT,CASSFPDYSGELFF,TRBJ2-2,TRBV7-9,.,.
TGCGCCAGCAGCTCCCCGGACAGGGGAGCTGAAGCTTTCTTT,CASSSPDRGAEAFF,TRBJ1-1,TRBV5-1,.,TRBD1
TGTGCCAGCAGCTTAGCTTGGAGCTCTGGAAACACCATATATTTT,CASSLAWSSGNTIYF,TRBJ1-3,TRBV7-2,once,.
TGCGCCAGCAGCCAGCCGACAGGGGGTCGATCCAAAAACATTCAGTACTTC,CASSQPTGGRSKNIQYF,TRBJ2-4,TRBV4-1,.,TRBD1
TGTGCCAGCAGCGCTGACAGCAACTCCTACAATGAGCAGTTCTTC,CASSADSNSYNEQFF,TRBJ2-1,TRBV6-4,.,.
TGTGCCAGCTCACAGAGGACAGGGCTAATCCTCTACAATGAGCAGTTCTTC,CASSQRTGLILYNEQFF,TRBJ2-1,TRBV18,few,TRBD1
TGTGCCAGCAGCCATGTAACCGGGGAGCTGTTTTTT,CASSHVTGELFF,TRBJ2-2,TRBV3-1/TRBV3-2,few,.
TGTGCCAGCAGTGAAGCGCGGGCTAGCGGGGGGCTGGGGGAGACCCAGTACTTC,CASSEARASGGLGETQYF,TRBJ2-5,TRBV2,.,TRBD2
TGCGCCAGCAGCTTGTACGCAGGGGGCAACGGGGAGCTGTTTTTT,CASSLYAGGNGELFF,TRBJ2-2,TRBV5-1,few,TRBD1
TGTGCCAGTATAGGGGGCCTCGATGCCTATGGCTACACCTTC,CASIGGLDAYGYTF,TRBJ1-2,TRBV19,few,TRBD1
TGTGCCAGCAGTCGCGGACAGGCCATCTCTGGAAACACCATATATTTT,CASSRGQAISGNTIYF,TRBJ1-3,TRBV6-2/TRBV6-3,few,TRBD1
TGCAGCGTCGGGACAGGGGTCGGGGTAGAGACCCAGTACTTC,CSVGTGVGVETQYF,TRBJ2-5,TRBV29-1,.,TRBD1
TGTGCCAGTTCGACAGGGAGCTCTGGAAACACCATATATTTT,CASSTGSSGNTIYF,TRBJ1-3,TRBV19,few,TRBD1
TGTGCCATCAGTGATAAGGGGCTTAGGGCAGGGGTGGGTGAGCAGTTCTTC,CAISDKGLRAGVGEQFF,TRBJ2-1,TRBV10-3,.,.
TGTGCCAGTAGTACGGGAAAGGATATAGCAGTGAATGAGCAGTTCTTC,CASSTGKDIAVNEQFF,TRBJ2-1,TRBV19,.,.
TGTGCCAGCAGTGATAAAGGGCGGAACTATGGCTACACCTTC,CASSDKGRNYGYTF,TRBJ1-2,TRBV6-1,.,.
TGTGCCTGGTGTGGGGGCAGCCAGCAAGAGACCCAGTACTTC,CAWCGGSQQETQYF,TRBJ2-5,TRBV30,.,.
TGTGCCAGCAGTTATCGAAGCTCTGGAAACACCATATATTTT,CASSYRSSGNTIYF,TRBJ1-3,TRBV6-5,.,.
TGCGCCAGCAGCTTGGAGACAGGGGGACGCCAGCCCCAGCATTTT,CASSLETGGRQPQHF,TRBJ1-5,TRBV5-1,.,TRBD1
TGTGCCAGCAGCGTAGTTTCCGTCGGGCCTCAAGAGACCCAGTACTTC,CASSVVSVGPQETQYF,TRBJ2-5,TRBV9,.,.
TGTGCCAGCAGTGAGGTCGGCAGGGGCAAAAACATTCAGTACTTC,CASSEVGRGKNIQYF,TRBJ2-4,TRBV7-9,.,.
TGTGCCAGTACCCGATCCGGGCCCTCAAAAGGGTATGGCTACACCTTC,CASTRSGPSKGYGYTF,TRBJ1-2,TRBV19,once,.
TGTGCCACCAGTGATCCGACCAGGGGGCAAAGGACAGATACGCAGTATTTT,CATSDPTRGQRTDTQYF,TRBJ2-3,TRBV24-1,.,TRBD1
TGTGCCAGCAGCCACGTACATTCGAACTATGGCTACACCTTC,CASSHVHSNYGYTF,TRBJ1-2,TRBV7-2,.,.
TGTGCCACCAAGATCAGACAGAACACCGGGGAGCTGTTTTTT,CATKIRQNTGELFF,TRBJ2-2,TRBV3-1/TRBV3-2,few,.
TGTGCCTGGAGTGTACAGGGATTCCAGTACTTC,CAWSVQGFQYF,TRBJ2-5,TRBV30,.,.
TGTGCCAGCGGACAGGGGGGAGGAACTGAAGCTTTCTTT,CASGQGGGTEAFF,TRBJ1-1,TRBV2,.,TRBD1
TGTGCCAGCAACGACAGGGGGGACACCGGGGAGCTGTTTTTT,CASNDRGDTGELFF,TRBJ2-2,TRBV6-5,once,TRBD1
TGCGCCAGCAGCTATGACTCGACAGGGCTATTGAATGAAAAACTGTTTTTT,CASSYDSTGLLNEKLFF,TRBJ1-4,TRBV5-1,.,TRBD1